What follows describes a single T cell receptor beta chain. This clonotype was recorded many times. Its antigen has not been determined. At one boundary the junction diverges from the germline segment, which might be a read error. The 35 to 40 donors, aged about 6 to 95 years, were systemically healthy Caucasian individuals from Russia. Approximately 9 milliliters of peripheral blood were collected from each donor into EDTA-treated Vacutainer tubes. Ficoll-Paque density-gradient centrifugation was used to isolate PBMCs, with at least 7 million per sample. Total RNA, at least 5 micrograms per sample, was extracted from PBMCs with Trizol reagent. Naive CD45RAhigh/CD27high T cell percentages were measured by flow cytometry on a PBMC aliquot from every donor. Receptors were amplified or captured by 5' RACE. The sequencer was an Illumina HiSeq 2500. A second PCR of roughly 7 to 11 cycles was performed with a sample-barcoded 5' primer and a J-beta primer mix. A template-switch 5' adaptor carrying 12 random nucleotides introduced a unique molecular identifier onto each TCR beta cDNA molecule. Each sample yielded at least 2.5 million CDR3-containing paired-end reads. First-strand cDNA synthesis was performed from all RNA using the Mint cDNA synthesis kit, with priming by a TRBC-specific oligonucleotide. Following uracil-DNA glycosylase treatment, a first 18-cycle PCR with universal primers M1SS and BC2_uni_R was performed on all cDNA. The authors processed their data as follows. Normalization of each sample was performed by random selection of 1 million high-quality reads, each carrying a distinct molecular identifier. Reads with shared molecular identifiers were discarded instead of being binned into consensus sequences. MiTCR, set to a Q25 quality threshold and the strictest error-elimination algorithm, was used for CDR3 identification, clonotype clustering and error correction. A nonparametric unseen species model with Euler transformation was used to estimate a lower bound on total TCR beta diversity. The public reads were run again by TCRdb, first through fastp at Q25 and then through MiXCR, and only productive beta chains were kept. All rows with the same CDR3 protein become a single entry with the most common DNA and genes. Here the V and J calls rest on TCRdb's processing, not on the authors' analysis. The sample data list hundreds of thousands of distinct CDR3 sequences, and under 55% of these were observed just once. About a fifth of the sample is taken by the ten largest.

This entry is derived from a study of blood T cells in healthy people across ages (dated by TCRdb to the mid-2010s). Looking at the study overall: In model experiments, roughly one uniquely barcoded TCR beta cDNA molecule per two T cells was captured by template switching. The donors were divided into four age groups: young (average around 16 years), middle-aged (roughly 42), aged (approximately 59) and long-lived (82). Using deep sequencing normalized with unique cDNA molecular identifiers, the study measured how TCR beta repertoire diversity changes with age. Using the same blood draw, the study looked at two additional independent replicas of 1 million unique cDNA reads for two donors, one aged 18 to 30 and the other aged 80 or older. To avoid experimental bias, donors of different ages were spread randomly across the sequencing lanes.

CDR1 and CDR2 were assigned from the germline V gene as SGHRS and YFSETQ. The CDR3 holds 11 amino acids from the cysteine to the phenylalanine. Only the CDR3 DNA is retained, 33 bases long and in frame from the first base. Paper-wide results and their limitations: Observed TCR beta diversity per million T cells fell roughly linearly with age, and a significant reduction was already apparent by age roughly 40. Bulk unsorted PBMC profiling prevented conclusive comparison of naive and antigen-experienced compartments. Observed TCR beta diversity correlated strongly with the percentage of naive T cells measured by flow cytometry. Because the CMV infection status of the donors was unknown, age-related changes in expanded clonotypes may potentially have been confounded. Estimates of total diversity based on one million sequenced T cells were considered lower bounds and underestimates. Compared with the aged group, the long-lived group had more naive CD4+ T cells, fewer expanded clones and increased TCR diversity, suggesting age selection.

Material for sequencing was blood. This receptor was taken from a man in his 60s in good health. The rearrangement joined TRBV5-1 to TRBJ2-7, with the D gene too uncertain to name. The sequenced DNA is TGTGCCAGCAGCTCCGAATACGAGCAGTACTTC. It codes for CASSSEYEQYF.